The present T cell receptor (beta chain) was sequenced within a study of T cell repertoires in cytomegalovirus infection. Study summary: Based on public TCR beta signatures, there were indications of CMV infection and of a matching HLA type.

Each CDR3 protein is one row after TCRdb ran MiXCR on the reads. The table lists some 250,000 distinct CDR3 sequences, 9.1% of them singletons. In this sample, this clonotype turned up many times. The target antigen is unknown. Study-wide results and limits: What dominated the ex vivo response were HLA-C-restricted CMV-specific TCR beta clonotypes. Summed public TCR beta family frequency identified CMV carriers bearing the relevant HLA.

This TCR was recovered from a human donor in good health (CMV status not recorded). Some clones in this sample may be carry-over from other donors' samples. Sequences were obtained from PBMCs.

For the CDR3, the DNA is TGTGCCAGCAGCCCCCAGGCAAGAGCTACCGCCTCACCCCTCCACTTT. Its protein product is CASSPQARATASPLHF. This sequence joins TRBV7-2 and TRBJ1-6, with no clear D. The CDR3 consists of 16 residues. CDR1 SGHTA and CDR2 FQGNSA come from the germline V gene. The V end lost 5 bases, the J end lost 10 bases, and 21 bases lay between the germline ends.